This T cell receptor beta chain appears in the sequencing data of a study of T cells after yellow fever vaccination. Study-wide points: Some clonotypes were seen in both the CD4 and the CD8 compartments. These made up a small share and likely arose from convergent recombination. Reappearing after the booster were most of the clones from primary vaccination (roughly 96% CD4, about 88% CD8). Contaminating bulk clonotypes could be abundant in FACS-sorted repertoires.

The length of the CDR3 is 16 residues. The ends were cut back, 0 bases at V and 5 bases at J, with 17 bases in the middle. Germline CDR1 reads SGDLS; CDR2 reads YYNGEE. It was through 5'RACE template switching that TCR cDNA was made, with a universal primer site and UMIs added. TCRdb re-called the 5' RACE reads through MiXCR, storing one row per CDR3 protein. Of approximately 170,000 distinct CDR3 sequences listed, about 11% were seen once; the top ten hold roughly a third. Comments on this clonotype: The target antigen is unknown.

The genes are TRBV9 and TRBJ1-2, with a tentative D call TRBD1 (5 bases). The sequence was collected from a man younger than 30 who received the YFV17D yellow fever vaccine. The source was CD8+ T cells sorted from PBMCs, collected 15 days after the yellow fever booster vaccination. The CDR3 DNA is TGTGCCAGCAGCGTAGCTATAGGACTGGACAAGTATGGCTACACCTTC. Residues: CASSVAIGLDKYGYTF.